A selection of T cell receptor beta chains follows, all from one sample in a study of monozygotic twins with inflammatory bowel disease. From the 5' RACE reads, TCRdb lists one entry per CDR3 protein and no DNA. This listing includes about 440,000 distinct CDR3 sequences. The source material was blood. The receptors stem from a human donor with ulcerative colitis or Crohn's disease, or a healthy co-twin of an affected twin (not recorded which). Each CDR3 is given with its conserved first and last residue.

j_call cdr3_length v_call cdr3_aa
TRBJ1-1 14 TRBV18 CASSPISGDTEAFF
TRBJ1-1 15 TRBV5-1 CASSLLVSMGTEAFF
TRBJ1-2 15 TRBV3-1 CASSPPGGGNYGYTF
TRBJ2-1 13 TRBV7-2 CASSLGGSYEQFF
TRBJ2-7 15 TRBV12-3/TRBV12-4 CASSLNPPNSYEQYF
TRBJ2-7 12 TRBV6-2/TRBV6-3 CATGAATYEQYF
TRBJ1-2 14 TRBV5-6 CASSLPGGAYGYTF
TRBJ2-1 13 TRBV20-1 CSARRAPEGEQFF
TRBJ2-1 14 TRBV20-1 CSASGRESYNEQFF
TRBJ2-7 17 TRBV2 CASKTHPGGFRTYEQYF
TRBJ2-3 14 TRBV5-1 CASSLEQGGDTQYF
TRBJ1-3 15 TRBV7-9 CASSLTGRSGNTIYF
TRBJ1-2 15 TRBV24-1 CATSDPGQGLPGYTF
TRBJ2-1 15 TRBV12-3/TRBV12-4 CASSPARALYNEQFF
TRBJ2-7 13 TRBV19 CASSVSGPYEQYF
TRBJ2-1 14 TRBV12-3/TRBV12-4 CASSLLGLVNEQFF
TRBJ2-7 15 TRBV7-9 CASSLPGGSSYEQYF